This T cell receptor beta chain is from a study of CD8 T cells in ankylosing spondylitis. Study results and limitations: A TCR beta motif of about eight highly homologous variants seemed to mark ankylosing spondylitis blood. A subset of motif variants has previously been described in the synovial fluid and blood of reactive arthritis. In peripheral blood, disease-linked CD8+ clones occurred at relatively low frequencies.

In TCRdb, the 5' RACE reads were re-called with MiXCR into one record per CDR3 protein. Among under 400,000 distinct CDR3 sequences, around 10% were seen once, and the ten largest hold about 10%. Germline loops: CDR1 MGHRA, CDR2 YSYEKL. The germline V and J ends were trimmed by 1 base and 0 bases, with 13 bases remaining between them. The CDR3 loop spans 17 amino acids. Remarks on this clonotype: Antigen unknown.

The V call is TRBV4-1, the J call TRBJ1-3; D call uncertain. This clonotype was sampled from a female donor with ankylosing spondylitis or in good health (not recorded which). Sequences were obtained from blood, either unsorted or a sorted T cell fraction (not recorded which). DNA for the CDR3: TGCGCCAGCAGCCAAGGTCCTGTGTCCAGCTCTGGAAACACCATATATTTT. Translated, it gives CASSQGPVSSSGNTIYF.